These T cell receptor beta chains were read from a single sample in a study of a mutant IDH1 vaccine in newly diagnosed glioma. Repertoires were generated with immunoSEQ multiplex PCR, while TCRdb's copy carries only in-frame clones and drops some. The profile shows 50,000 to 65,000 clones, around 87% of them singletons. Which antigens these TCRs recognize remains unknown. The sequencing here drew on PBMCs, taken from a glioma patient whose treatment included an IDH1 peptide vaccine. Source of these receptors: a man aged 35-49 years with glioma. CDR3s include the opening cysteine and the closing phenylalanine or tryptophan. The D gene is left open where the match is weak. Some rows mark clone size as missing; the rest say once, few, many or name a class of expanded clone.

j_call clone_size d_call v_call cdr3_nt cdr3_aa
TRBJ2-7 . TRBD2 TRBV4-1 TGCGCCAGCAGCCTGCGGGGGACCTACGAGCAGTACTTC CASSLRGTYEQYF
TRBJ2-7 . TRBD1 TRBV5-1 TGCGCCAGCAGCGCGACAGGGGGGCACGAGCAGTACTTC CASSATGGHEQYF
TRBJ2-7 . TRBD2 TRBV5-1 TGCGCCAGCAGTCTGAGCCTAGCGGGAGGCGAGCAGTACTTC CASSLSLAGGEQYF
TRBJ1-1 . . TRBV5-1 TGCGCCAGCAGACACGAGGGGACTGAAGCTTTCTTT CASRHEGTEAFF
TRBJ1-3 . TRBD1 TRBV6-6 TGTGCCAGCAGTGGGGACAGAGGAAACACCATATATTTT CASSGDRGNTIYF
TRBJ1-3 . . TRBV5-4 TGTGCCAGCAGCTTGACAGGAAACACCATATATTTT CASSLTGNTIYF
TRBJ2-2 . TRBD1 TRBV11-2 TGTGCCAGCAGCTTAGCCGGGACAGGGGGCACCGGGGAGCTGTTTTTT CASSLAGTGGTGELFF
TRBJ2-1 . . TRBV25-1 TGTGCCAGCAGCCCTCCCGCCCCCGGTGGTGTGAATGAGCAGTTCTTC CASSPPAPGGVNEQFF
TRBJ2-7 . . TRBV18 TGTGCCAGCTCACCGGACGCCCGGAGCTCCTACGAGCAGTACTTC CASSPDARSSYEQYF
TRBJ2-3 once . TRBV5-4 TGTGCCAGCAGTCAGACCACAGATACGCAGTATTTT CASSQTTDTQYF
TRBJ2-3 once . TRBV5-5 TGTGCCAGCAGCTCCGAGAGACAGGGACTGACAGATACGCAGTATTTT CASSSERQGLTDTQYF
TRBJ2-7 . TRBD1 TRBV6-1 TGTGCCAGCAGTGACTCCGGGACAGGCACCTACGAGCAGTACTTC CASSDSGTGTYEQYF
TRBJ2-5 few . TRBV6-1 TGTGCCAGCAGTGAATACGGTGGGGCACAGGAGACCCAGTACTTC CASSEYGGAQETQYF
TRBJ1-4 . TRBD1 TRBV25-1 TGTGCCAGCAGTGGACGGACAGGGACGAGTGAAAAACTGTTTTTT CASSGRTGTSEKLFF
TRBJ1-2 few . TRBV6-1 TGTGCCAGTACTGGTAACTATGGCTACACCTTC CASTGNYGYTF
TRBJ1-5 . . TRBV5-8 TGTGCCAGCAGCTTGGTTCCTCAGCCCCAGCATTTT CASSLVPQPQHF
TRBJ2-3 . . TRBV6-1 TGTGCCAGCAGACTCAGGGGAATGGGAGATACGCAGTATTTT CASRLRGMGDTQYF
TRBJ1-2 . TRBD1 TRBV10-1 TGCGCCAGCAGTGGGCCAGGGGGCGCGGAGGGAAATGGCTACACCTTC CASSGPGGAEGNGYTF
TRBJ2-3 . TRBD2 TRBV18 TGTGCCAGCTCACCACAGACTAGCGGGATCACAGATACGCAGTATTTT CASSPQTSGITDTQYF
TRBJ1-2 . . TRBV5-6 TGTGCCAGCAGCTTGCCCCACAACTATGGCTACACCTTC CASSLPHNYGYTF
TRBJ2-1 . TRBD2 TRBV7-9 TGTGCCAGCAGCTTCCGGGGGGGGAACAATGAGCAGTTCTTC CASSFRGGNNEQFF
TRBJ2-1 . . TRBV4-1 TGCGCCAGCAGCCAAGAGGCGGAGGGTTTACTCAATGAGCAGTTCTTC CASSQEAEGLLNEQFF
TRBJ2-5 . TRBD1 TRBV6-5 TGTGCCAGCAAGATGGACAGGGGTGGTCAGGGGACCCAGTACTTC CASKMDRGGQGTQYF
TRBJ2-1 . TRBD2 TRBV19 TGTGCCAGTACCGAGGCGGCGGGGGAATACAATGAGCAGTTCTTC CASTEAAGEYNEQFF
TRBJ2-3 . TRBD2 TRBV29-1 TGCAGCGTCCGCCCTCTGGGGGGGTCCACAGATACGCAGTATTTT CSVRPLGGSTDTQYF
TRBJ1-1 . . TRBV7-8 TGTGCCAGCAGCTTCGGGGGAACAACAGGGATGAACACTGAAGCTTTCTTT CASSFGGTTGMNTEAFF